This TCR beta chain was found in a study of T-cell memory formation after mild COVID-19. This clonotype was recorded a few times. The length of the CDR3 is 15 residues. Trimming removed 1 base from V and 5 bases from J; junction bases left unmatched: 4. From germline, CDR1 is MGHRA and CDR2 YSYEKL. MiXCR, run by TCRdb on the 5' RACE reads, gives a single entry per CDR3 protein. The sample includes hundreds of thousands of distinct CDR3 sequences, about a sixth of them seen just once. The TCR originated in an adult woman who had mild COVID-19 (a few samples of this study predate the infection). Cell type and time point are not known. V usage is TRBV4-1 and J usage is TRBJ1-5; 8 bases are shared with TRBD1. The sequenced sample consisted of PBMCs or a T cell subset sorted from them (not recorded which). CDR3: CASSQVEQGDQPQHF. CDR3 coding DNA: TGCGCCAGCAGCCAAGTGGAACAGGGGGATCAGCCCCAGCATTTT.